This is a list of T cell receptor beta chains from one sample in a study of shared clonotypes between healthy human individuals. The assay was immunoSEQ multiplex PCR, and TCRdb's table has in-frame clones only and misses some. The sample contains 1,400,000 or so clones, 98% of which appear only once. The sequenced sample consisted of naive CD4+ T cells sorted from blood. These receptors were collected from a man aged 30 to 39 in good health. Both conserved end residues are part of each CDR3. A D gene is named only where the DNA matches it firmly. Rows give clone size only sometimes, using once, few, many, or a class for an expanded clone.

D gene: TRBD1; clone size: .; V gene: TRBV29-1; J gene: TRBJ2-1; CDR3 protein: CSVEAGTGRNEQFF; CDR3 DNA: TGCAGCGTTGAGGCCGGGACAGGGCGGAATGAGCAGTTCTTC
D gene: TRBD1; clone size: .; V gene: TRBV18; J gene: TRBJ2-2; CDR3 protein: CASSPGQGLLTGELFF; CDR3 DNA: TGTGCCAGCTCACCAGGACAGGGTCTTCTCACCGGGGAGCTGTTTTTT
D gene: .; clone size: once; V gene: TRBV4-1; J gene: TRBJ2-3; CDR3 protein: CASSQEQQGGTDTQYF; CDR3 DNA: TGCGCCAGCAGCCAAGAACAGCAGGGCGGCACAGATACGCAGTATTTT
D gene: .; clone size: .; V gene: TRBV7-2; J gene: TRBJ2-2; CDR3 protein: CASSLWGSGTGELFF; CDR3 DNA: TGTGCCAGCAGCTTATGGGGGAGTGGTACCGGGGAGCTGTTTTTT
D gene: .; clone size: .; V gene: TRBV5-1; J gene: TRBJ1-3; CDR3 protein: CASSLGVVARRNTIYF; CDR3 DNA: TGCGCCAGCAGCTTGGGAGTCGTGGCCCGCCGAAACACCATATATTTT
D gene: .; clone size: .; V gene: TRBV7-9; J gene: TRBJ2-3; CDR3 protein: CASSLVMRGTDTQYF; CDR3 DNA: TGTGCCAGCAGCTTAGTTATGAGGGGCACAGATACGCAGTATTTT
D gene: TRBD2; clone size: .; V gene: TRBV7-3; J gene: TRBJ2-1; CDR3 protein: CASSLSGTNNEQFF; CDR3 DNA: TGTGCCAGCAGCTTAAGCGGGACTAACAATGAGCAGTTCTTC
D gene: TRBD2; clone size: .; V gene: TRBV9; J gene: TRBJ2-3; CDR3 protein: CASSVLAGTVTDTQYF; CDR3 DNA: TGTGCCAGCAGCGTACTAGCGGGAACCGTCACAGATACGCAGTATTTT
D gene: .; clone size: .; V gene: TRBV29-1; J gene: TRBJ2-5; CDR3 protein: CSVAGAARQETQYF; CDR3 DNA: TGCAGCGTTGCCGGGGCAGCGCGTCAAGAGACCCAGTACTTC
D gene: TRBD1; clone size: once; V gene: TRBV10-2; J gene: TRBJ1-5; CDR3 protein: CASSRTGGFQPQHF; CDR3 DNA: TGCGCCAGCAGTAGGACAGGGGGCTTTCAGCCCCAGCATTTT
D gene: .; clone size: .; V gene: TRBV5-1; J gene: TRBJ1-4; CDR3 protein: CASASGSGEKLFF; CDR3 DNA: TGCGCCAGCGCGTCAGGGAGCGGAGAAAAACTGTTTTTT
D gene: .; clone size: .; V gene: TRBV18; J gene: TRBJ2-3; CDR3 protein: CASSPGSGLGGTDTQYF; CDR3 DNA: TGTGCCAGCTCACCTGGTTCGGGATTGGGGGGCACAGATACGCAGTATTTT
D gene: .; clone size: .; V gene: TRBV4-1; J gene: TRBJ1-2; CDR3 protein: CASSQPTLVDYGYTF; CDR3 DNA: TGCGCCAGCAGCCAACCAACCTTAGTGGACTATGGCTACACCTTC
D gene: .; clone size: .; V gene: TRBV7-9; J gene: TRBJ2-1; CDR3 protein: CASSQDRGADLEQFF; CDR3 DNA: TGTGCCAGCAGCCAGGACAGAGGGGCTGACCTTGAGCAGTTCTTC
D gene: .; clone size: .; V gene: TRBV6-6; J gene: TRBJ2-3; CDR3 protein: CASSYSHQGTDTQYF; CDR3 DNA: TGTGCCAGCAGTTACTCCCATCAGGGTACAGATACGCAGTATTTT
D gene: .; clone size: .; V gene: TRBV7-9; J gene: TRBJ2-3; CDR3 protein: CASSLSVNHMGDTQYF; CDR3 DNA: TGTGCCAGCAGCTTATCAGTTAACCACATGGGGGATACGCAGTATTTT
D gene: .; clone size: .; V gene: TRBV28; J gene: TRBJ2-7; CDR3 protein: CASSPSGRGPYEQYF; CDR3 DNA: TGTGCCAGCAGTCCCTCCGGCAGGGGACCCTACGAGCAGTACTTC
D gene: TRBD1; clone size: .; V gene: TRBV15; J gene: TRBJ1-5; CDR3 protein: CATSTDRYTDTQHF; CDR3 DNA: TGTGCCACCAGTACGGACAGGTACACAGATACGCAGCATTTT
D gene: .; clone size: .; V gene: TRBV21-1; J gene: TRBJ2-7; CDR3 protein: CAKKGGYEQYF; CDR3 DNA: TGTGCCAAGAAGGGCGGGTACGAGCAGTACTTC
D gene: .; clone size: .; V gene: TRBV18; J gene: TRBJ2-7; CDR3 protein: CASSPQERQAKTTYEQYF; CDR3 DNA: TGTGCCAGCTCCCCTCAAGAAAGGCAGGCTAAAACGACCTACGAGCAGTACTTC
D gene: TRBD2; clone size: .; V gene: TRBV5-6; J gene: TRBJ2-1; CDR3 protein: CASSKLAGASYNEQFF; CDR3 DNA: TGTGCCAGCAGCAAACTAGCGGGAGCCTCCTACAATGAGCAGTTCTTC
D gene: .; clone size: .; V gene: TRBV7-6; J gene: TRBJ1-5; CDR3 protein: CASSLAAGNNQPQHF; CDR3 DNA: TGTGCCAGCAGCTTAGCGGCGGGGAACAATCAGCCCCAGCATTTT
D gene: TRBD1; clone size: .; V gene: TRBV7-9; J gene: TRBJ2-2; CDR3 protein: CASSPGTGVTGELFF; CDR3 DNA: TGTGCCAGCAGCCCCGGGACAGGGGTTACCGGGGAGCTGTTTTTT
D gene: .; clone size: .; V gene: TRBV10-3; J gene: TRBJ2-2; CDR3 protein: CAISGGGKSGELFF; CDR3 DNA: TGTGCCATCAGTGGGGGCGGGAAAAGCGGGGAGCTGTTTTTT
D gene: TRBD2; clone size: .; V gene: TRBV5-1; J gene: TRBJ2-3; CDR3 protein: CASSLAIDGRGADTQYF; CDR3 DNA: TGCGCCAGCAGCTTGGCCATAGACGGGAGGGGGGCAGATACGCAGTATTTT
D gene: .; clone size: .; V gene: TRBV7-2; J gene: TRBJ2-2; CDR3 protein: CASSLFGKTGELFF; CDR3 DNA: TGTGCCAGCAGCTTATTCGGGAAAACCGGGGAGCTGTTTTTT
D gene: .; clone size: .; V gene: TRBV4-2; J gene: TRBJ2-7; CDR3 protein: CASSPSALGSYEQYF; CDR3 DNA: TGTGCCAGCAGCCCCTCCGCCTTGGGGTCCTACGAGCAGTACTTC
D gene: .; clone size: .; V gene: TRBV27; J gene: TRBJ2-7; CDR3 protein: CASSLAARTYEQYF; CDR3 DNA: TGTGCCAGCAGTTTAGCCGCGCGAACCTACGAGCAGTACTTC
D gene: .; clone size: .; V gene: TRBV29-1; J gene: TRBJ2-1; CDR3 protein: CSVGPYEQFF; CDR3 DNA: TGCAGCGTTGGGCCATATGAGCAGTTCTTC
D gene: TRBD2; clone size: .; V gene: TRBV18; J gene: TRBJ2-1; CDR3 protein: CASSELAGLYNEQFF; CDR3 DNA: TGTGCCAGCTCAGAACTAGCGGGCCTCTACAATGAGCAGTTCTTC
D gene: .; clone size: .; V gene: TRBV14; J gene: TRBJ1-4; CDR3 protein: CASSRQGFWYEKLFF; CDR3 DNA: TGTGCCAGCAGCCGCCAGGGGTTTTGGTATGAAAAACTGTTTTTT
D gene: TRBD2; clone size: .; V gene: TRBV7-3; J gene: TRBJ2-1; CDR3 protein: CASSQNGGSSYNEQFF; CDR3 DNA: TGTGCCAGCAGCCAGAATGGCGGGAGTTCCTACAATGAGCAGTTCTTC
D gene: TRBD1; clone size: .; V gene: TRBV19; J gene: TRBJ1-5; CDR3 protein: CASHPTGRANQPQHF; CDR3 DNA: TGTGCCAGCCACCCGACAGGGAGGGCCAATCAGCCCCAGCATTTT
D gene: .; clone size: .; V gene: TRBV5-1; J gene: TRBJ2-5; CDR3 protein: CASSWLGYQETQYF; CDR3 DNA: TGCGCCAGCAGCTGGTTGGGGTACCAAGAGACCCAGTACTTC
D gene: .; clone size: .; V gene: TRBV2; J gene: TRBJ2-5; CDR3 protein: CASRNRALEGETQYF; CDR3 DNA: TGTGCCAGCAGAAACCGAGCCCTGGAAGGAGAGACCCAGTACTTC
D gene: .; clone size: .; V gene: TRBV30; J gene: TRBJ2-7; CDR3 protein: CAWSVSEQYF; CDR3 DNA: TGTGCCTGGAGTGTGAGCGAGCAGTACTTC
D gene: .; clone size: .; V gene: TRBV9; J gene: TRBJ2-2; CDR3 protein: CASSDRVVTGELFF; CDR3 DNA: TGTGCCAGCAGCGACCGCGTAGTCACCGGGGAGCTGTTTTTT
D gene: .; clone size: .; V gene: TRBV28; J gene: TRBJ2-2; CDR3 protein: CASISGTSSGELFF; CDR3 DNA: TGTGCCAGCATCTCCGGGACGTCAAGCGGGGAGCTGTTTTTT
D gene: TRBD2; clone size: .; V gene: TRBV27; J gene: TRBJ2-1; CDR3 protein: CASSLRTSGSSYNEQFF; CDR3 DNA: TGTGCCAGCAGTCTTCGGACTAGCGGTAGCTCCTACAATGAGCAGTTCTTC
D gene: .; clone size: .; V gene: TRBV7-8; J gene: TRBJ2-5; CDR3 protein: CASSLGRGGMEETQYF; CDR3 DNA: TGTGCCAGCAGCTTAGGGCGTGGCGGGATGGAGGAGACCCAGTACTTC
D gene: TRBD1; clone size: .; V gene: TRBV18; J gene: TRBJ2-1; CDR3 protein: CASSQGQSSYNEQFF; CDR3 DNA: TGTGCCAGCTCACAGGGACAGAGCTCCTACAATGAGCAGTTCTTC
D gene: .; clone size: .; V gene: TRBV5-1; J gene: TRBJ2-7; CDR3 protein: CASSFLDNSYEQYF; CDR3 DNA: TGCGCCAGCAGCTTTTTGGATAACTCCTACGAGCAGTACTTC
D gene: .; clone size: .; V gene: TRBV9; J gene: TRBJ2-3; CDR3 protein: CASSQGHGTDTQYF; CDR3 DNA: TGTGCCAGCAGTCAGGGTCACGGCACAGATACGCAGTATTTT
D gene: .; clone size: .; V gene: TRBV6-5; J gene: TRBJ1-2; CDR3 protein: CASSYVSAANYGYTF; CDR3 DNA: TGTGCCAGCAGTTACGTCAGCGCAGCTAACTATGGCTACACCTTC
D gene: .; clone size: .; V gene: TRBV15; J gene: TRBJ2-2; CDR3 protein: CATSREQNTGELFF; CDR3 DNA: TGTGCCACCAGCAGAGAACAGAACACCGGGGAGCTGTTTTTT
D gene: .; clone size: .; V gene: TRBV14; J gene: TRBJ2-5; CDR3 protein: CASSQDLSGSKETQYF; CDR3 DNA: TGTGCCAGCAGCCAAGATCTCTCCGGGAGTAAAGAGACCCAGTACTTC